One and the same sample provided the 17 T cell receptor beta chains below, sequenced in a study of cytomegalovirus exposure and HLA in healthy donors (dated by TCRdb to between 2016 and 2019). The receptor library was made with the immunoSEQ multiplex PCR assay. The multiplex PCR relied on a mix of 60 forward primers for TCR Vbeta segments and 13 reverse primers for TCR Jbeta segments. TCRdb retrieved this table from immuneACCESS and kept in-frame rearrangements only. Not all clones are present; in checked studies, unresolved V genes account for under half, and no reason is known for the remainder. Within this sample are 100,000 to 120,000 clones, with 80% of them counted one time only. In total, the top ten clones hold about 2.9% of the sample. The sample consisted of PBMCs. All receptors derive from a woman aged 55 to 70 in good health and CMV-seropositive.

The chain has TRBV27 and TRBJ2-1; possibly TRBD1 for D (6 bases). The V end was cut by 4 bases, the J end by 9 bases, with 19 bases between. This CDR3 contains 15 residues. In germline, CDR1 is MNHEY, CDR2 SMNVEV (reference sequence). The CDR3 sequence: CASSSQAGVFGEQFF. The DNA for the CDR3 is TGTGCCAGCAGTTCGCAGGCAGGGGTATTCGGTGAGCAGTTCTTC.

V is TRBV7-9 and J is TRBJ2-7; D ambiguous. Germline CDR1 is SEHNR and CDR2 is FQNEAQ (reference sequence). The CDR3 contains 12 residues. Trimming left V 0 bases short and J 4 bases short, with 4 bases between. The CDR3 loop is CASSLAAYEQYF. CDR3 bases: TGTGCCAGCAGCTTAGCAGCGTACGAGCAGTACTTC.

The chain joins TRBV4-2 to TRBJ2-5; TRBD2 agrees at 7 bases. Germline lookup yields CDR1 LGHNA and CDR2 YNFKEQ. The CDR3 length is 14 residues. Trimming cost V 1 base and J 5 bases; bases outside gene matches: 4. The CDR3 DNA reads as TGTGCCAGCAGCCAAGCGCGGGAGTATGAGACCCAGTACTTC. Translating gives CASSQAREYETQYF.

This clone was seen once. The V call is TRBV19, the J call TRBJ1-2; maybe TRBD1 (6 bases). CDR3 length equals 15 residues. Trimming stripped 7 bases from V and 3 bases from J, with 18 bases between. CDR1 is LNHDA, CDR2 SQIVND, per germline (reference sequence). The CDR3 bases are TGTGCCAGTAACGAACAGGCGGGGGCGGACTATGGCTACACCTTC. Translating it yields CASNEQAGADYGYTF.

The sample holds a few counts of this clone. At the DNA level, this CDR3 is encoded by other sequences in the same sample as well. The V gene is TRBV9, the J gene TRBJ2-7, with D unclear. The CDR3 runs to 14 residues. Germline values: CDR1 SGDLS, CDR2 YYNGEE. Trimming took 0 bases from V and 0 from J, leaving 7 bases between them. The CDR3 reads CASSVDPNSYEQYF. DNA of the CDR3: TGTGCCAGCAGCGTAGATCCAAACTCCTACGAGCAGTACTTC.

The V call is TRBV2, the J call TRBJ1-3, with D uncertain. Germline CDR1 reads SNHLY; CDR2 reads FYNNEI. The CDR3 is made up of 14 amino acids. V was cut by 4 bases and J by 1 base, with 8 bases left in between. The DNA for the CDR3 is TGTGCCAGCAGTGTGTATAGTTCTGGAAACACCATATATTTT. This sequence encodes CASSVYSSGNTIYF.

The chain couples TRBV5-1 to TRBJ2-3; the match to TRBD2 covers 10 bases. This CDR3 has 16 residues. After removal of 3 bases from V and 2 bases from J, the junction contained 6 bases not matched to a gene. The V gene's germline CDR1 is SGHRS and CDR2 YFSETQ. The CDR3 here is CASSSELAGSTDTQYF. CDR3 sequence (DNA): TGCGCCAGCAGCTCTGAACTAGCGGGGTCCACAGATACGCAGTATTTT.

The chain carries TRBV21-1 and TRBJ1-5; TRBD1, the table's D call, was not compared with the DNA. TRBV21-1 counts as a pseudogene. The length of the CDR3 is 16 residues. CDR3 sequence (DNA): TGTGCCAGCAGCGCCAGGGACAGGGAAACAAATCAGCCCCAGCATTTT. Translated: CASSARDRETNQPQHF.

The chain employs TRBV2 and TRBJ2-3, with D unclear. CDR3 length equals 12 residues. Trimming stripped 6 bases from V and 6 bases from J, with 10 bases between. Looked up from germline, CDR1 is SNHLY and CDR2 is FYNNEI. CDR3 DNA sequence: TGTGCCAGCAGGCCACTACCTGATACGCAGTATTTT. This encodes CASRPLPDTQYF.

This clone was observed a single time. V is TRBV20-1 and J is TRBJ2-7; no reliable D call. Germline lookup yields CDR1 DFQATT and CDR2 SNEGSKA (reference sequence). The length of the CDR3 is 8 residues. The V end was cut by 8 bases, the J end by 7 bases, with 6 bases between. CDR3 region: CSTTEQYF. DNA for the CDR3: TGCAGTACGACTGAGCAGTACTTC.

This clone came up a few times. V is TRBV11-2 and J is TRBJ1-1; weak D call: TRBD1 (6 bases). V gave up 4 bases and J gave up 1 base, with 10 bases separating them. CDR1 is SGHAT and CDR2 is FQNNGV in the germline V gene. The CDR3 consists of 14 residues. The CDR3 loop is CASSSTGWNTEAFF. The CDR3, as DNA: TGTGCCAGCAGCTCTACAGGGTGGAACACTGAAGCTTTCTTT.

A few counts support this clone. The gene calls are TRBV6-6 and TRBJ1-5; D possibly corresponds to TRBD1 (5 bases). Germline CDR1 MNHNY, CDR2 SVGAGI (reference sequence). V was pared by 6 bases and J by 8 bases, with 17 bases between. This CDR3 is built from 14 residues. The CDR3 nucleotides are TGTGCCAGCAGCCGGGACTCCGTTGATGAGCCCCAGCATTTT. Amino acids: CASSRDSVDEPQHF.

This clone counts as medium-sized (0.01 to 0.1%). The V gene is TRBV11-3, the J gene TRBJ2-7; 10 bases match TRBD2. V gave up 5 bases and J gave up 5 bases; unmatched junction bases: 9. The CDR3 consists of 15 residues. Germline CDR1 is SGHNT and CDR2 is YENEEA. The CDR3 reads CASSPSSGSRNEQYF. The DNA for the CDR3 is TGTGCCAGCAGCCCCTCTAGCGGGAGTAGGAACGAGCAGTACTTC.

This clone has more than one count but fewer than ten. CDR3 amino acids: CASSFGTYITDTQYF. The DNA for the CDR3 is TGTGCCAGCAGTTTTGGGACTTATATCACAGATACGCAGTATTTT. This sequence joins TRBV28 and TRBJ2-3; a possible D gene is TRBD2 (6 bases). CDR1 and CDR2 (germline): MDHEN, SYDVKM. The CDR3 contains 15 residues. Trimming left V 3 bases short and J 2 bases short, with 12 bases between. Using reference TRBV28 and TRBJ2-3 for the parts outside the CDR3, the full variable domain is DVKVTQSSRYLVKRTGEKVFLECVQDMDHENMFWYRQDPGLGLRLIYFSYDVKMKEKGDIPEGYSVSREKKERFSLILESASTNQTSMYLCASSFGTYITDTQYFGPGTRLTVL.

This clone was detected a few times. This chain links TRBV27 with TRBJ2-3, with D tentatively TRBD2 (6 bases). Deletions cut 5 bases from V and 5 bases from J, with 17 bases between. CDR1 and CDR2 (germline): MNHEY, SMNVEV (reference sequence). This CDR3 comprises 15 residues. Here the CDR3 DNA reads TGTGCCAGCAGTCCCATGCGGGGTGAGATAGATACGCAGTATTTT. The encoded protein is CASSPMRGEIDTQYF.

About this clone itself: Relative to the germline gene, one junction end is altered; a read error may explain this. V is TRBV7-9 and J is TRBJ2-1; no clear D gene. The CDR3 totals 11 residues. The germline V gene has CDR1 SEHNR and CDR2 FQNEAQ (reference sequence). The CDR3 coding sequence is TGTTCCAGCAAGCTATACAATGAGCAGTTCTTC. Its translation is CSSKLYNEQFF.

The V call is TRBV5-1, the J call TRBJ2-3; D is uncertain. V gave up 4 bases and J gave up 2 bases, with 14 bases separating them. This CDR3 contains 15 residues. Germline CDR1 reads SGHRS; CDR2 reads YFSETQ. CDR3 nucleotide sequence: TGCGCCAGCAGCGCCGGTATCACGAACACAGATACGCAGTATTTT. Residues: CASSAGITNTDTQYF.